The 29 T cell receptor beta chains below come from one sample, sequenced in a study of shared clonotypes between healthy human individuals. Using immunoSEQ multiplex PCR, the repertoire was profiled, and TCRdb retains in-frame clones only, with some absent. The data show hundreds of thousands of clones, less than 85% seen once. The sample consisted of memory CD4+ T cells sorted from blood. Described subset: CD45RA-negative fraction. The receptors here all came from a woman aged 25 to 45 in good health.

This rearrangement joins TRBV28 to TRBJ1-4; D gene unclear. The ends were cut back, 10 bases at V and 4 bases at J, with 13 bases in the middle. Looked up from germline, CDR1 is MDHEN and CDR2 is SYDVKM. CDR3 length: 13 residues. The CDR3 nucleotides read TGTGCCATCCGGGGATGGGTTAATGAAAAACTGTTTTTT. The encoded protein is CAIRGWVNEKLFF.

This clone was seen only a few times. The gene calls are TRBV28 and TRBJ2-1, with TRBD2 matching over 14 bases. Germline values: CDR1 MDHEN, CDR2 SYDVKM. The junction had 7 bases not matched to a gene; V was cut back by 7 bases and J by 2 bases. This CDR3 contains 17 residues. The CDR3 loop is CASTGTSGRVTYNEQFF. The DNA of the CDR3 is TGTGCCAGCACCGGGACTAGCGGGAGAGTAACCTACAATGAGCAGTTCTTC.

The V call is TRBV28, the J call TRBJ2-7; TRBD1 matches 8 bases. This CDR3 has 16 residues. The germline CDR1 and CDR2 sequences are MDHEN and SYDVKM. V shed 3 bases and J 5 bases; nucleotides not matched to a gene: 12. The CDR3 DNA reads TGTGCCAGCAGTTTTCCCACCTGGACAGGGCCCGACGAGCAGTACTTC. Translation gives CASSFPTWTGPDEQYF.

The chain has TRBV14 and TRBJ2-5; D gene unclear. The CDR3 spans 17 residues. Germline V gene lookup returns CDR1 SGHDN and CDR2 FVKESK. Trimming shortened V by 1 base and J by 0 bases, and 15 bases separated the two germline ends. This CDR3 is CASSQGIKRTYQETQYF. The CDR3 DNA reads TGTGCCAGCAGCCAAGGTATCAAGCGAACCTACCAAGAGACCCAGTACTTC. Using reference TRBV14 and TRBJ2-5 for the parts outside the CDR3, the full variable domain is EAGVTQFPSHSVIEKGQTVTLRCDPISGHDNLYWYRRVMGKEIKFLLHFVKESKQDESGMPNNRFLAERTGGTYSTLKVQPAELEDSGVYFCASSQGIKRTYQETQYFGPGTRLLVL.

The chain joins TRBV5-4 to TRBJ2-7; TRBD1 is a possible D gene (5 bases). Germline values: CDR1 SGHNT, CDR2 YYREEE (reference sequence). V lost 3 bases and J lost 2, with 18 bases in between. The CDR3 runs 16 residues. The CDR3 bases are TGTGCCAGCAGCTCCGGTGGTGGTCAGGGCGCCTACGAGCAGTACTTC. Its translation is CASSSGGGQGAYEQYF.

This clone was picked up a small number of times. The chain joins TRBV5-1 to TRBJ1-1; 11 positions match TRBD1. The CDR3 totals 14 residues. The germline V gene has CDR1 SGHRS and CDR2 YFSETQ. J was trimmed by 4 bases and V by 7 bases; bases with no gene match: 6. The CDR3 spells CASGQGAEGTEAFF. The CDR3 coding sequence is TGCGCCAGCGGACAGGGGGCCGAGGGCACTGAAGCTTTCTTT. The full variable domain, completed using reference TRBV5-1 and TRBJ1-1, is KAGVTQTPRYLIKTRGQQVTLSCSPISGHRSVSWYQQTPGQGLQFLFEYFSETQRNKGNFPGRFSGRQFSNSRSEMNVSTLELGDSALYLCASGQGAEGTEAFFGQGTRLTVV.

The rearrangement joins TRBV6-5 to TRBJ2-7, with D possibly TRBD2 on 6 matching bases. The CDR3 spans 15 residues. Germline lookup yields CDR1 MNHEY and CDR2 SVGAGI. The V and J ends lost 6 bases and 7 bases respectively, with 22 bases between them. The CDR3 reads CASSNLKRARGEQYF. The CDR3, as DNA: TGTGCCAGCAGCAACCTAAAGCGGGCGAGAGGGGAGCAGTACTTC.

The chain is built from TRBV10-1 and TRBJ2-1; possible D gene TRBD1, 5 bases. Germline lookup yields CDR1 WNHNN and CDR2 SYGVQD (reference sequence). V lost 3 bases to trimming and J lost 6 bases, with 12 bases between them. The CDR3 consists of 14 residues. Here the CDR3 DNA reads TGCGCCAGCAGTGAAGGACAAAATCCCAATGAGCAGTTCTTC. Translating it yields CASSEGQNPNEQFF.

The chain has TRBV2 and TRBJ1-1; D unclear. Per the germline V gene, CDR1 is SNHLY and CDR2 is FYNNEI. Trimming took 1 base from V and 4 from J, leaving 16 bases between them. The CDR3 totals 16 residues. The CDR3, as DNA: TGTGCCAGCAGTGAAGAGTGGGCGCGGGGTGTCACTGAAGCTTTCTTT. It codes for CASSEEWARGVTEAFF.

The gene calls are TRBV28 and TRBJ1-3, with D unclear. V was pared by 6 bases and J by 2 bases, with 8 bases between. Germline loops: CDR1 MDHEN, CDR2 SYDVKM. The CDR3 contains 13 residues. The CDR3, as DNA: TGTGCCAGCAGGACCGGACCTGGAAACACCATATATTTT. It specifies CASRTGPGNTIYF.

This clone was found once. The chain has TRBV20-1 and TRBJ2-5; no definite D call. There are 11 residues in the CDR3. The V end was cut by 3 bases, the J end by 5 bases, with 7 bases between. Germline V gene sequence: CDR1 DFQATT, CDR2 SNEGSKA (reference sequence). In DNA form, the CDR3 reads TGCAGTGCTAGTGCCCGGGAGACCCAGTACTTC. This codes for CSASARETQYF.

This chain uses TRBV30 with TRBJ2-5; weak D call: TRBD2 (5 bases). The J call may be in error: the DNA end matches TRBJ2-7 better. Germline assignment: CDR1 GTSNPN and CDR2 SVGIG (reference sequence). CDR3 length: 12 residues. DNA for the CDR3: TGTGCCTGGATTTCCGGGACCTACGAGCAGTACTTC. Translated: CAWISGTYEQYF.

The V and J genes are TRBV7-9 and TRBJ1-1; D not resolved. The CDR3 has 15 amino acids. Germline CDR1 and CDR2: SEHNR and FQNEAQ (reference sequence). With 0 bases removed from V and 4 bases from J, the gap between germline ends came to 12 bases. CDR3 nucleotides: TGTGCCAGCAGCTTAGCAGGCAGAGGAGGCACTGAAGCTTTCTTT. Translating it yields CASSLAGRGGTEAFF.

The V and J genes are TRBV18 and TRBJ1-5; D ambiguous. This CDR3 region has 16 residues. V was shortened by 3 bases and J by 2 bases, with 14 bases between the two germline ends. The germline V gene has CDR1 KGHSH and CDR2 LQKENI. DNA for the CDR3: TGTGCCAGCTCACCGAGGACGGATTTCGGCAATCAGCCCCAGCATTTT. It yields the protein CASSPRTDFGNQPQHF.

The V call is TRBV28, the J call TRBJ2-1; D tentatively fits TRBD1 or TRBD2 (5 bases each). This CDR3 is built from 14 residues. V was clipped by 5 bases and J by 16 bases, with 24 bases between them. Germline V gene sequence: CDR1 MDHEN, CDR2 SYDVKM. The DNA of the CDR3 is TGTGCCAGCAGTCGGGGCCAAGGGGTAAACCGTCCTTTCTTC. Translated: CASSRGQGVNRPFF.

The V and J genes are TRBV27 and TRBJ1-5; no definite D call. The ends were cut back, 2 bases at V and 2 bases at J, with 4 bases in the middle. The CDR3 is made up of 13 amino acids. Germline V CDR1 and CDR2: MNHEY, SMNVEV (reference sequence). The CDR3 is CASSLVGNQPQHF. The CDR3 DNA is TGTGCCAGCAGTTTAGTGGGCAATCAGCCCCAGCATTTT.

The J gene is TRBJ2-1, the V gene TRBV11-2, with 7 nucleotides matching TRBD1. CDR3 length equals 14 residues. V lost 6 bases, J lost 2 bases, and 4 bases stayed unmatched. Per germline, CDR1 SGHAT and CDR2 FQNNGV. In DNA, the CDR3 is TGTGCCAGCAGTAGGGACAGTACCTACAATGAGCAGTTCTTC. This codes for CASSRDSTYNEQFF.

The CDR3 is CASSQLWWERDEVGYTF. CDR3 nucleotides: TGCGCCAGCAGCCAACTTTGGTGGGAAAGGGATGAGGTTGGCTACACCTTC. J is TRBJ1-2 and V is TRBV4-1; D unresolved. V shed 2 bases and J shed 7 bases, with 23 bases lying between them. Germline assignment: CDR1 MGHRA and CDR2 YSYEKL. This CDR3 comprises 17 residues.

This clone was detected a few times. V and J are TRBV10-2 and TRBJ2-7; no firm D call. Trimming left V 3 bases short and J 6 bases short, with 15 bases between. This CDR3 region has 14 residues. Germline CDR1 is WSHSY and CDR2 is SAAADI. As DNA, the CDR3 is TGCGCCAGCAGTGAAGTCGGTGTTAGTGTCGAGCAGTACTTC. Its protein product is CASSEVGVSVEQYF.

The chain uses TRBV28 and TRBJ1-2; 10 bases agree with TRBD1. The V and J ends lost 5 bases and 8 bases, in that order; junction bases with no gene match: 8. This CDR3 is 14 amino acids long. Germline assignment: CDR1 MDHEN and CDR2 SYDVKM. The CDR3 loop reads CASSLDRGRLGYTF. The CDR3 DNA follows: TGTGCCAGCAGTCTTGACAGGGGGCGCCTAGGCTACACCTTC.

This clone was recorded only once. The J gene is TRBJ2-4, the V gene TRBV4-1; 8 bases are shared with TRBD1. The ends lost 1 base at V and 4 bases at J; junction bases unmatched: 6. Germline V CDR1 and CDR2: MGHRA, YSYEKL. There are 16 residues in the CDR3. CDR3: CASSQGGTGRKNIQYF. The DNA of the CDR3 is TGCGCCAGCAGCCAAGGGGGGACAGGCCGAAAAAACATTCAGTACTTC.

With regard to this clone: Other DNA sequences within the sample encode an identical CDR3. J is TRBJ2-1 and V is TRBV5-1; D is unclear. Trimming cost V 4 bases and J 0 bases, with 11 bases left between them. Germline V gene data show CDR1 as SGHRS and CDR2 as YFSETQ. The length of the CDR3 is 15 residues. The CDR3 loop reads CASSSDSASYNEQFF. Written as DNA, the CDR3 is TGCGCCAGCAGCAGCGACTCGGCCTCCTACAATGAGCAGTTCTTC.

The V call is TRBV19, the J call TRBJ1-5; no definite D call. Trimming removed 1 base at V and 9 bases at J, with 13 bases between. The CDR3 loop spans 14 amino acids. CDR1 and CDR2 from the germline V gene are LNHDA and SQIVND (reference sequence). The CDR3 DNA sequence: TGTGCCAGTAGTATAGCCTCCCCTGGGGTGCCCCAGCATTTT. Translating gives CASSIASPGVPQHF.

This chain uses TRBV11-2 with TRBJ2-7, with a tentative D call TRBD2 (6 bases). Germline lookup yields CDR1 SGHAT and CDR2 FQNNGV. The CDR3 sequence is 12 residues long. V was shortened by 3 bases and J by 4 bases, with 7 bases between the two germline ends. Here the CDR3 reads CASSLEGYEQYF. In DNA form, the CDR3 reads TGTGCCAGCAGCTTGGAGGGATACGAGCAGTACTTC.

The V gene is TRBV2, the J gene TRBJ2-1; D gene uncertain. CDR1 SNHLY and CDR2 FYNNEI come from the germline V gene. V was shortened by 7 bases and J by 10 bases, with 17 bases between the two germline ends. The CDR3 extends over 13 amino acids. The CDR3 protein is CASNGRALMEQFF. CDR3 sequence (DNA): TGTGCCAGCAACGGACGCGCTTTAATGGAGCAGTTCTTC.

This chain's CDR3 is CASSEKQETQYF. CDR3 in DNA: TGCGCCAGCAGTGAAAAGCAAGAGACCCAGTACTTC. The chain uses TRBV10-1 and TRBJ2-5; D is unclear. This CDR3 region has 12 residues. In germline, CDR1 is WNHNN, CDR2 SYGVQD (reference sequence). Trimming took 3 bases from V and 2 from J, leaving 4 bases between them.

V usage is TRBV4-1 and J usage is TRBJ2-5; unclear D gene. Trimming pared 1 base from V and 4 bases from J, leaving 10 bases between. The CDR3 contains 14 residues. Germline V gives CDR1 MGHRA, CDR2 YSYEKL. CDR3 sequence: CASSQGVGIETQYF. CDR3 coding DNA: TGCGCCAGCAGCCAAGGAGTGGGTATAGAGACCCAGTACTTC.

This clone was picked up a small number of times. J is TRBJ2-2 and V is TRBV6-6, with D hard to call. V was cut by 4 bases and J by 0 bases, with 3 bases left in between. From germline, CDR1 is MNHNY and CDR2 SVGAGI (reference sequence). The CDR3 length is 13 residues. CDR3 nucleotides: TGTGCCAGCAGTTCAGCGAACACCGGGGAGCTGTTTTTT. Encoded protein: CASSSANTGELFF.

The gene calls are TRBV6-5 and TRBJ1-1, with a possible D match to TRBD1 (5 bases). Trimming left V 4 bases short and J 3 bases short, with 12 bases between. CDR1 is MNHEY and CDR2 is SVGAGI in the germline V gene. This CDR3 is built from 14 residues. The CDR3 loop is CASSLRRDDTEAFF. The DNA for the CDR3 is TGTGCCAGCAGTTTAAGAAGGGACGACACTGAAGCTTTCTTT.